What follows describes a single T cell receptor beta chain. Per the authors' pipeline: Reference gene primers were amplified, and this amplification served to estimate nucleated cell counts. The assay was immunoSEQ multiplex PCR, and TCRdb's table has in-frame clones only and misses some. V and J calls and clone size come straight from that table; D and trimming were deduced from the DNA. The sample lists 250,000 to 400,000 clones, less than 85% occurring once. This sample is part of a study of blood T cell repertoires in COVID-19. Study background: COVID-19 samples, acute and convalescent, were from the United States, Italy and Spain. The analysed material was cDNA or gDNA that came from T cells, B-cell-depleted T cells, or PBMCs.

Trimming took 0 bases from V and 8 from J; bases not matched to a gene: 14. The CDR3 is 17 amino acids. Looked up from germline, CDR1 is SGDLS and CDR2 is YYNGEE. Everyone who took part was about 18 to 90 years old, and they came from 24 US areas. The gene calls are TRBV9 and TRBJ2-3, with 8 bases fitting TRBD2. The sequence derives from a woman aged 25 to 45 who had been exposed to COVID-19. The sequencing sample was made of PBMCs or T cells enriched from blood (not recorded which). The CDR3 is CASSVALGAGEEGTQYF. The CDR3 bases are TGTGCCAGCAGCGTAGCCTTGGGAGCGGGAGAGGAAGGTACGCAGTATTTT.